Listed here are 9 T cell receptor beta chains from one sample, sequenced in a study of T cells in Graves' hyperthyroidism and ophthalmopathy. Amplification targeted TCR beta CDR3 regions from RNA transcripts. First-round RT-PCR targeting the TCR CDR3 was performed with the HTBI primer set. TCRdb independently ran MiXCR on the multiplex PCR reads; one entry per CDR3 protein. The sample carries roughly 840,000 distinct CDR3 sequences, around 39% recorded once. Material: blood. These TCRs come from a man younger than 30 with Graves' hyperthyroidism.

This clonotype was seen more than once but under ten times. CDR3 DNA sequence: TGTGCCAGCAGCTTCACCTCGGGGCTCATCGGGTACGAGCAGTACTTC. Translation: CASSFTSGLIGYEQYF. This rearrangement joins TRBV7-9 to TRBJ2-7, with D perhaps being TRBD1 or TRBD2 (5 bases each). This CDR3 is built from 16 residues. Per germline, CDR1 SEHNR and CDR2 FQNEAQ (reference sequence). V lost 3 bases, J lost 4 bases, and 19 bases lay in between.

About this clonotype: One end of the junction varies from germline; a read error may be responsible. The chain combines TRBV2 with TRBJ1-5; 8 bases fit TRBD1. Looked up from germline, CDR1 is SNHLY and CDR2 is FYNNEI. The CDR3 length is 15 residues. The CDR3 reads CASSGETGANQPQHF. CDR3 DNA sequence: TGCGCCAGCAGTGGAGAGACAGGGGCCAATCAGCCCCAGCATTTT.

This clonotype was observed at least ten times. The chain joins TRBV29-1 to TRBJ2-7, with 8 bases fitting TRBD1. The germline CDR1 and CDR2 sequences are SQVTM and ANQGSEA. Trimming at V came to 2 bases and at J to 2 bases, leaving 5 bases not matched to a gene. The CDR3 is 14 amino acids. CDR3 residues: CSVETTGDTYEQYF. The DNA of the CDR3 is TGCAGCGTTGAAACGACAGGGGATACCTACGAGCAGTACTTC.

This clonotype has only a few counts. The V call is TRBV7-2, the J call TRBJ2-7, with 7 bases lining up with TRBD2. V was pared by 2 bases and J by 6 bases, with 7 bases of the junction left unmatched. From germline, CDR1 is SGHTA and CDR2 FQGNSA. The CDR3 has 14 residues. Here the CDR3 DNA reads TGTGCCAGCAGCTTATGGCTAGCGGCCTCCGAGCAGTACTTC. Encoded protein: CASSLWLAASEQYF. The full variable domain, its missing parts supplied by reference TRBV7-2 and TRBJ2-7, is GAGVSQSPSNKVTEKGKDVELRCDPISGHTALYWYRQSLGQGLEFLIYFQGNSAPDKSGLPSDRFSAERTGGSVSTLTIQRTQQEDSAVYLCASSLWLAASEQYFGPGTRLTVT.

The V gene is TRBV27, the J gene TRBJ2-5; the D gene is possibly TRBD2 (6 bases). V was pared by 8 bases and J by 9 bases, with 13 bases between. Germline CDR1 reads MNHEY; CDR2 reads SMNVEV (reference sequence). The CDR3 length is 11 residues. The CDR3 reads CASGLGEAQYF. As DNA, the CDR3 is TGTGCCAGCGGCTTAGGGGAGGCCCAGTACTTC.

V is TRBV11-3 and J is TRBJ2-5; D perhaps matches TRBD2 (7 bases). V lost 4 bases and J lost 2, with 14 bases in between. Looked up from germline, CDR1 is SGHNT and CDR2 is YENEEA. The CDR3 extends over 15 amino acids. The CDR3 protein is CASSWGGGEQETQYF. The CDR3 DNA sequence: TGTGCCAGCAGCTGGGGGGGCGGGGAACAAGAGACCCAGTACTTC.

This clonotype was seen more than once but under ten times. The genes are TRBV6-1 and TRBJ1-1; maybe TRBD1 (5 bases). Germline loops: CDR1 MNHNS, CDR2 SASEGT. This CDR3 is 13 amino acids long. Trimming stripped 3 bases from V and 4 bases from J, with 9 bases between. This CDR3 reads CASSDRVATEAFF. CDR3 bases: TGTGCCAGCAGTGACAGGGTCGCCACTGAAGCTTTCTTT.

V and J are TRBV2 and TRBJ2-7, with 8 bases matching TRBD1. This CDR3 is 14 amino acids long. Germline-derived CDR1 and CDR2 are SNHLY and FYNNEI. V lost 5 bases to trimming and J lost 6 bases; unmatched junction nucleotides: 9. This CDR3 reads CASSWGQVSSEQYF. In nucleotides, the CDR3 is TGTGCCAGCAGTTGGGGACAGGTTTCTAGCGAGCAGTACTTC.

The rearrangement uses TRBV6-2 or TRBV6-3 and TRBJ1-5; 12 bases agree with TRBD1. There are 18 residues in the CDR3. Losses at the gene ends were 0 bases for V and 5 bases for J; bases not matched to a gene: 8. Germline V gene sequence: CDR1 MNHEY, CDR2 SVGEGT. Here the CDR3 reads CASSYSVPGQGAYQPQHF. The CDR3 DNA reads TGTGCCAGCAGTTACTCGGTTCCGGGACAGGGGGCATATCAGCCCCAGCATTTT.